This TCR beta chain was identified during a study of breast tumors, draining lymph nodes, adjacent tissues. Breast cancer patients provided tissue from their axillary draining lymph nodes. Regarding this clonotype: Its antigen is undetermined. This sequence may be a read error, since a much larger clone differs from it by one base. As the CDR3 is not closed by the conserved phenylalanine or tryptophan, this likely results from a read error.

The CDR3 loop spans 13 amino acids. The germline V and J ends were trimmed by 0 bases and 6 bases, with 11 bases remaining between them. Per the germline V gene, CDR1 is GTSNPN and CDR2 is SVGIG (reference sequence). Study-level points and caveats: Tumors had less TCR diversity than lymph nodes, more than nontumor tissue.

MiXCR was run by TCRdb on the multiplex PCR reads, yielding one entry per CDR3 protein. Of around 140,000 distinct CDR3 sequences listed, approximately 32% are singletons. Sequenced sample: axillary lymph node tissue. This chain links TRBV30 with TRBJ1-2; D perhaps matches TRBD1 (5 bases). The TCR was taken from a female donor with breast cancer. Some clones in this sample may be carry-over from other donors' samples. The CDR3 DNA reads as TGTGCCTGGAGTGTACAGGTCTCGGATGGCTACACCTCC. This gives the protein CAWSVQVSDGYTS.